This T cell receptor (beta chain) originates from a study of blood T cell dynamics during melanoma immunotherapy. Whole-study context: First-line therapy was either pembrolizumab or nivolumab with ipilimumab for metastatic melanoma.

V was pared by 4 bases and J by 2 bases, with 24 bases between. Germline V lookup: CDR1 SGHRS, CDR2 YFSETQ. This CDR3 comprises 18 residues. The time point: pre-treatment baseline. Apart from a couple of fast progressors, RECIST 1.1 response was judged 12 weeks post-infusion. Prior systemic cancer therapy, immunosuppressant use and other active malignancies excluded patients. Clones were sequenced by immunoSEQ multiplex PCR, and TCRdb holds only the in-frame ones, with some missing. The profile shows 9,700 or so clones, about 90% of them singletons. This receptor was obtained from a human donor with melanoma. The sequenced sample was blood, obtained from a patient treated with checkpoint blockade. V gene TRBV5-1 combines with J gene TRBJ1-2, with a weak D call TRBD1 (5 bases). CDR3 region: CASSRSNPGEVSNYGYTF. CDR3 nucleotide sequence: TGCGCCAGCAGCCGCTCTAACCCGGGGGAGGTCTCAAACTATGGCTACACCTTC.